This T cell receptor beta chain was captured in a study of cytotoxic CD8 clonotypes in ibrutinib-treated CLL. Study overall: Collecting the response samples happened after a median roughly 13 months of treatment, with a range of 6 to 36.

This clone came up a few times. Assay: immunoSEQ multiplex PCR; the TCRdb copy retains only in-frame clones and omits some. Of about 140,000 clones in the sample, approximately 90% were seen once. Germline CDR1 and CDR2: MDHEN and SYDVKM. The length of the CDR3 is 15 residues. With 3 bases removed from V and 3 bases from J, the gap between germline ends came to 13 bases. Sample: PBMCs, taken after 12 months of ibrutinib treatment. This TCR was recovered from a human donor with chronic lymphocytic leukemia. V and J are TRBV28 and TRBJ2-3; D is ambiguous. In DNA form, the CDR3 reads TGTGCCAGCAGTTTGTCTGTGTGGGGAACAGATACGCAGTATTTT. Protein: CASSLSVWGTDTQYF. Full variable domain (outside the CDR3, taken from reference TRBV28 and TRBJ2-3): DVKVTQSSRYLVKRTGEKVFLECVQDMDHENMFWYRQDPGLGLRLIYFSYDVKMKEKGDIPEGYSVSREKKERFSLILESASTNQTSMYLCASSLSVWGTDTQYFGPGTRLTVL.